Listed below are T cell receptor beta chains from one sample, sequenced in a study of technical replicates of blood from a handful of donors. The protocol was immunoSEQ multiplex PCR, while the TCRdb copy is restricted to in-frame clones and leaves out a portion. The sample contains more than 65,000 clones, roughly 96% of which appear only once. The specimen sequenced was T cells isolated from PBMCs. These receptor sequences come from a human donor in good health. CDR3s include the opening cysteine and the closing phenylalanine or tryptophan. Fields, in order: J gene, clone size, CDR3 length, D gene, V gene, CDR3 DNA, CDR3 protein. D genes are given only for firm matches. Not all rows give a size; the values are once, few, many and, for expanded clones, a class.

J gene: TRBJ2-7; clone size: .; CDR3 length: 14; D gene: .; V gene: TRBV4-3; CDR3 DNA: TGCGCCAGCAGCCAATCCACGGTCAAGTACGAGCAGTACTTC; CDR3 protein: CASSQSTVKYEQYF
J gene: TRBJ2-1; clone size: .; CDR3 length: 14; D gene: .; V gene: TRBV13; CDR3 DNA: TGTGCCAGCAGCTGGGATCAAAACCCGGAGGTGCAGTTCTTC; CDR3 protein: CASSWDQNPEVQFF
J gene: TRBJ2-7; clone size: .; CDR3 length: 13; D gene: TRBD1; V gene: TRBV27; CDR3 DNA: TGTGCCAGCAGTTTAACAGGGGGCTACGAGCAGTACTTC; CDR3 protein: CASSLTGGYEQYF
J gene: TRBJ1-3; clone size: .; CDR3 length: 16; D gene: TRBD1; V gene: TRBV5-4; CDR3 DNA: TGTGCCAGCAGCCATTCGGACAGGGGCTTAGGAAACACCATATATTTT; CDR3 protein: CASSHSDRGLGNTIYF
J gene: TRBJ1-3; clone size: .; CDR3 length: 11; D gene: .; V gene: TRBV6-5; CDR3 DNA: TGTGCCACCCACAAAACCCGCACCATATATTTT; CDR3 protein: CATHKTRTIYF
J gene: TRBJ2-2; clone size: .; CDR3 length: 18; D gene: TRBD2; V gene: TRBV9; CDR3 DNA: TGTGCCAGCAGCCCCCGGGGGGCGGGAGGGCTAAGCACCGGGGAGCTGTTTTTT; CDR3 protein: CASSPRGAGGLSTGELFF
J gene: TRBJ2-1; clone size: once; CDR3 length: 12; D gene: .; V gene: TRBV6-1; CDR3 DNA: TGTGCCAGCAGTGAAGAGAGTTTCGGGCAGTTCTTC; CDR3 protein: CASSEESFGQFF
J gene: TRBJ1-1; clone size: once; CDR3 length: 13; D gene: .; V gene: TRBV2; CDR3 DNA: TGTGCCAGCAGCGTTCAGGTACGCACTGAAGCTTTCTTT; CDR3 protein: CASSVQVRTEAFF
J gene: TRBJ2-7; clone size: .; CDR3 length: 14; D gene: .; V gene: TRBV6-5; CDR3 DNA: TGTGCCAGCAGACCATACTTTAGCTCCTACGAGCAGTACTTC; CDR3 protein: CASRPYFSSYEQYF
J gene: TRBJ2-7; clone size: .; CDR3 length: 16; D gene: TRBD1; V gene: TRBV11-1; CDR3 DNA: TGTGCCAGCAGCTTATACACCGGGACAGGGATGTACGAGCAGTACTTC; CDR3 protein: CASSLYTGTGMYEQYF
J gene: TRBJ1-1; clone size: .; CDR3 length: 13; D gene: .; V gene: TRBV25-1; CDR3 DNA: TGTGCCAGCAGTGCCAGTCAGAACACTGAAGCTTTCTTT; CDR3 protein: CASSASQNTEAFF
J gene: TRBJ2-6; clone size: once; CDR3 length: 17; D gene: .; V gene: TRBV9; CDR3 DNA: TGTGCCAGCAGCCCCTCCGGCGGACAGTCTGGGGCCAACGTCCTGACTTTC; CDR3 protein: CASSPSGGQSGANVLTF
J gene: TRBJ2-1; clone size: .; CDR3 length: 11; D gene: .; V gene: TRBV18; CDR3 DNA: TGTGCCAGCTCACCGAGCGATGAGCAGTTCTTC; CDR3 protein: CASSPSDEQFF
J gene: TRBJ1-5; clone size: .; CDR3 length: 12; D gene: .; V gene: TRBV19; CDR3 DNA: TGTGCCAGTTCGGCGGGAAATCAGCCCCAGCATTTT; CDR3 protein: CASSAGNQPQHF
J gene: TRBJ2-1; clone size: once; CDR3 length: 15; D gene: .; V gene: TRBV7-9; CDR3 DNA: TGTGCCAGCAGCTTAGGGGAACTAGTCGCCGGCGGGCAGTTCTTC; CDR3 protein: CASSLGELVAGGQFF
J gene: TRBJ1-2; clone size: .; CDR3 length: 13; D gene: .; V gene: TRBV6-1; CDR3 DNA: TGTGCCAGCATACCGGGTACTGCCTATGGCTACACCTTC; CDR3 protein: CASIPGTAYGYTF
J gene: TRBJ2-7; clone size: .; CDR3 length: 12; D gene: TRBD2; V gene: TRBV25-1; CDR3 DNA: TGTGCCAGCACCATGGGGGGGTACGAGCAGTACTTC; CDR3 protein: CASTMGGYEQYF
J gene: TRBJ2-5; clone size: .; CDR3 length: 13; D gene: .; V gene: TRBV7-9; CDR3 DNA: TGTGCCAGCAGCCTGAGCGTTGAGGAGACCCAGTACTTC; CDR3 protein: CASSLSVEETQYF
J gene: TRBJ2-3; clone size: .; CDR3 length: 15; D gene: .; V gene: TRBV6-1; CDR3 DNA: TGTGCCAGCAGTGAAGAGTGGGGAGGCACAGATACGCAGTATTTT; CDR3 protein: CASSEEWGGTDTQYF
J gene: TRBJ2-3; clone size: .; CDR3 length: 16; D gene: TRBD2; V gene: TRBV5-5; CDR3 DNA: TGTGCCAGCAGCTCACTAAGTCGGCTAGCGGAAGATACGCAGTATTTT; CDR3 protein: CASSSLSRLAEDTQYF
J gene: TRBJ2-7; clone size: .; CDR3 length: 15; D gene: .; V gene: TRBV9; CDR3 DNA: TGTGCCAGCAGCTCGAATCCGGGACTTTTCTACGAGCAGTACTTC; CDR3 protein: CASSSNPGLFYEQYF
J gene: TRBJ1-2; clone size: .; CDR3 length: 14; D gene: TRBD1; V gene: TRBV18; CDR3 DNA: TGTGCCAGCTCCCCCCGACAGGGGACCTATGGCTACACCTTC; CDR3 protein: CASSPRQGTYGYTF
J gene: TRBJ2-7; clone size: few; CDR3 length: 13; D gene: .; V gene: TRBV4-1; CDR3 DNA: TGCGCCAGCAGCCAAGAAAACGGTTACGAGCAGTACTTC; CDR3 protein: CASSQENGYEQYF
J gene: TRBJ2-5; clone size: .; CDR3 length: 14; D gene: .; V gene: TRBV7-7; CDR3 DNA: TGTGCTAGCAGCTTATTGGCAGTCGAAGAGACCCAGTACTTC; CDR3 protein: CASSLLAVEETQYF
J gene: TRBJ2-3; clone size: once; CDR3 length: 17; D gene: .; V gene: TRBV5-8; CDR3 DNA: TGTGCCAGCAGCTTGGGTCGGCTAGCCCGTAGCACAGATACGCAGTATTTT; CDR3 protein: CASSLGRLARSTDTQYF
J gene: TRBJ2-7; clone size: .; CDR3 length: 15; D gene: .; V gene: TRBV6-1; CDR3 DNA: TGTGCCAGCAGTCCTATTGACAGGCCACCCTACGAGCAGTACTTC; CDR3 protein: CASSPIDRPPYEQYF
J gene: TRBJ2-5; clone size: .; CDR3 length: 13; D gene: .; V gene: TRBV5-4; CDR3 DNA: TGTGCCAGCGGCGCGCTAGGATCAGAGACCCAGTACTTC; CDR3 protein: CASGALGSETQYF
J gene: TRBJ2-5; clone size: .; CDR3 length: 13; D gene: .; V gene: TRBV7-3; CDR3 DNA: TGTGCCAGCAGCTTATCGACAAGAGAGACCCAGTACTTC; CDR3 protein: CASSLSTRETQYF
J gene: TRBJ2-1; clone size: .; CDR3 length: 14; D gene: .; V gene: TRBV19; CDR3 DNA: TGTGCCAGTAGTCTCATATGGGGTCGGGAGGAGCAGTTCTTC; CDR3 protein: CASSLIWGREEQFF
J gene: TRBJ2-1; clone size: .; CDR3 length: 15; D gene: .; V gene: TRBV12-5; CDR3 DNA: TGTGCTAGTGACCCGCAGGGTGAGGCCTACAATGAGCAGTTCTTC; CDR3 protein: CASDPQGEAYNEQFF
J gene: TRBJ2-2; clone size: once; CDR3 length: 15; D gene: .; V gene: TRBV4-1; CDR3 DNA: TGCGCCAGCAGCCAAGACCTAGCGCACACCGGGGAGCTGTTTTTT; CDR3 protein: CASSQDLAHTGELFF
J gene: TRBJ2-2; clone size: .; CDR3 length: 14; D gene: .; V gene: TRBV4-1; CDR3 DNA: TGCGCCAGCAGCCAACAGGGGCAGACCGGGGAGCTGTTTTTT; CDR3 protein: CASSQQGQTGELFF
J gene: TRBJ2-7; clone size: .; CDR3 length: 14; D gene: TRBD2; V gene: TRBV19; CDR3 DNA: TGTGCCAGTGCCTTGGGACTAGCGGGGAACGAGCAGTACTTC; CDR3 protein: CASALGLAGNEQYF
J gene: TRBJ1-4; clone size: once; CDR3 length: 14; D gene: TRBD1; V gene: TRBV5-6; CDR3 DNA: TGTGCCAGCAGCTGGGGGACAGGCAATGAAAAACTGTTTTTT; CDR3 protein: CASSWGTGNEKLFF
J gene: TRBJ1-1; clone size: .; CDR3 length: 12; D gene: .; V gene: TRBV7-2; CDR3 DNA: TGTGCCAGCAGCCCGACGGGCACTGAAGCTTTCTTT; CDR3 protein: CASSPTGTEAFF
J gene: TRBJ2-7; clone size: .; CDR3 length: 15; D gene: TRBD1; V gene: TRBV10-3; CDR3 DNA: TGTGCCATCAGGTCCGGGACAGGGAGTTCCAACGAGCAGTACTTC; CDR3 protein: CAIRSGTGSSNEQYF
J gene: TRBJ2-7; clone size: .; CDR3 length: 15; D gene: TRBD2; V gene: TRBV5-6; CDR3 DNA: TGTGCCAGCAGCTTATTGAGCGGGAGTATCGGCGAGCAGTACTTC; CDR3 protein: CASSLLSGSIGEQYF
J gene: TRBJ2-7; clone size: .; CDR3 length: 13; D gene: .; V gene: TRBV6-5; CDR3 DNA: TGTGCCAGCAGCCGGACATTTTCCTACGAGCAGTACTTC; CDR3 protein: CASSRTFSYEQYF
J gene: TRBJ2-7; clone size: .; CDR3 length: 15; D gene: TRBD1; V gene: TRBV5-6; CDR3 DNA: TGTGCCAGCAGCTTGGGGGACAGGCCTACCTACGAGCAGTACTTC; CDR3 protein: CASSLGDRPTYEQYF
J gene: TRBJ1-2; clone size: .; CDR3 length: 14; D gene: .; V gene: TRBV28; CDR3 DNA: TGTGCCAGCAGTTTTCCTGGGGAGTTCTATGGCTACACCTTC; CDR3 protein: CASSFPGEFYGYTF
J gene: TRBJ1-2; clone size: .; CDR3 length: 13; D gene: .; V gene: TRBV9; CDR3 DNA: TGTGCCAGCAGCCCAACACACAGGGATGGCTACACCTTC; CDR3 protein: CASSPTHRDGYTF
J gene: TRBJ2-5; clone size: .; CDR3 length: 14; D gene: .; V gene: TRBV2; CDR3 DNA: TGTGCCAGCAGTGAAAGGGGCGGGGTGGAGACCCAGTACTTC; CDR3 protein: CASSERGGVETQYF
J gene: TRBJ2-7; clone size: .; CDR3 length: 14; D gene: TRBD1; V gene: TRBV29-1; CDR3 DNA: TGCAGCGTTGAGGGGACAGGAAACTCCTACGAGCAGTACTTC; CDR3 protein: CSVEGTGNSYEQYF
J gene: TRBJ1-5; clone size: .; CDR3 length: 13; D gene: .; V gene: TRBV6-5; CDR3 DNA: TGTGCCAGCAGTCAGGGGTGGAATCAGCCCCAGCATTTT; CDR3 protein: CASSQGWNQPQHF
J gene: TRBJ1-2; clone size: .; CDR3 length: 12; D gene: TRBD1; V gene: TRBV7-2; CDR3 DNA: TGTGCCTTACTGACAGGGAACTATGGCTACACCTTC; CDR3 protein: CALLTGNYGYTF
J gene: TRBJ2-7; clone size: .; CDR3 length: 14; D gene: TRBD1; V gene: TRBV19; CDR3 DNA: TGTGCCAGTAACCAACCGGGACAGGACTACGAGCAGTACTTC; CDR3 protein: CASNQPGQDYEQYF
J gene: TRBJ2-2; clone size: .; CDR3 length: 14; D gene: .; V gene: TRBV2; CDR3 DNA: TGTGCCAGCGTTAGCGGTTTCAACACCGGGGAGCTGTTTTTT; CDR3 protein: CASVSGFNTGELFF
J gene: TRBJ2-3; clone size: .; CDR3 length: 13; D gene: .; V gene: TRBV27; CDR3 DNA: TGTGCCAGTCGGAGACGAACCACAGATACGCAGTATTTT; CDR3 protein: CASRRRTTDTQYF
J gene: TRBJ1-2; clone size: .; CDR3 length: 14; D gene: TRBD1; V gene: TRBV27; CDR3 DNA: TGTGCCAGCAGTTTGGGCAGGGGGGACTATGGCTACACCTTC; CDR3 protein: CASSLGRGDYGYTF
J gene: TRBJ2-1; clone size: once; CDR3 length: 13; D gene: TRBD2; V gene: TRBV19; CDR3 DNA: TGTGCCACCAGACTAGCGGGAGCCTTTGAGCAGTTCTTC; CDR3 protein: CATRLAGAFEQFF
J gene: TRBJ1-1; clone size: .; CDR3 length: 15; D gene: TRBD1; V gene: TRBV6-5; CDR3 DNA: TGTGCCAGCAGTTACCTGGGACAGGGGGCGCCTGAAGCTTTCTTT; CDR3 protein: CASSYLGQGAPEAFF
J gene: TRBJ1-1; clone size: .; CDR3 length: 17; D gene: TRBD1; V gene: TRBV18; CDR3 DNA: TGTGCCAGCTCCCGCGGGACAGGCGGAGGCATGAACACTGAAGCTTTCTTT; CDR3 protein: CASSRGTGGGMNTEAFF
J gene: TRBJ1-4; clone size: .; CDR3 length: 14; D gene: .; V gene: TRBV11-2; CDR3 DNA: TGTGCCAGCAGCTTTAATCCAACTAATGAAAAACTGTTTTTT; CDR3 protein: CASSFNPTNEKLFF
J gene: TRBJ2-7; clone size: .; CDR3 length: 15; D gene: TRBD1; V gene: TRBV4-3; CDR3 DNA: TGCGCCAGCAGCCATGGGGCAGGGGGCACCTACGAGCAGTACTTC; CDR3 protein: CASSHGAGGTYEQYF
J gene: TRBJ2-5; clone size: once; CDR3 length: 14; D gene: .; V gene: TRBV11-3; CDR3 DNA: TGTGCCAGCAGCTTAGATTCGTACCAAGAGACCCAGTACTTC; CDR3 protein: CASSLDSYQETQYF
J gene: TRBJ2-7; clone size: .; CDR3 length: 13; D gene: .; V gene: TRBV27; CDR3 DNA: TGTGCCAGCAGTTTGGGCAGGGGCTACGAGCAGTACTTC; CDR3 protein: CASSLGRGYEQYF
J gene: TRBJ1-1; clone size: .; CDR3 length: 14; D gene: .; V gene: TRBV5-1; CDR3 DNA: TGCGCCAGCAGCGGCTTACAGGGTTCCACTGAAGCTTTCTTT; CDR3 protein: CASSGLQGSTEAFF
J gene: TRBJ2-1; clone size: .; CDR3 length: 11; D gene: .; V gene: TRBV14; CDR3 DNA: TGTGCCAGCAGCCAGGCGGGGGCCTCGTTCTTC; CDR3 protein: CASSQAGASFF
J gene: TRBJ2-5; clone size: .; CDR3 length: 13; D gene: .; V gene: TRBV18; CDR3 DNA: TGTGCCAGCTCACAAACAGGGCTGGAGACCCAGTACTTC; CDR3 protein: CASSQTGLETQYF